The sequence of this TCR beta chain was determined in a study of shared clonotypes between healthy human individuals. The study separated CD4+ cells into CD45RA+ naive and CD45RA-negative memory subsets. With respect to this clone: What it recognizes is unknown.

The protocol was immunoSEQ multiplex PCR, while the TCRdb copy is restricted to in-frame clones and leaves out a portion. The sample holds about 2.5 million clones, around 90% seen once. General study findings and limits: All-four-donor shared clonotypes had higher generation probabilities than non-shared clonotypes did.

In germline, CDR1 is MDHEN, CDR2 SYDVKM. V was cut by 10 bases and J by 5 bases, with 20 bases left in between. CDR3 length: 14 amino acids. This chain uses TRBV28 with TRBJ1-1; possibly TRBD1 for D (6 bases). The sequenced material came from naive CD4+ T cells from PBMCs. Subset of the sample: CD45RA+ positively selected. The receptor was derived from a man younger than 35 in good health. Some clones in this sample may be carry-over from other donors' samples. This chain's CDR3 is CAILRSLRGTEAFF. CDR3 coding DNA: TGTGCCATCCTGAGGAGCCTAAGGGGGACTGAAGCTTTCTTT.